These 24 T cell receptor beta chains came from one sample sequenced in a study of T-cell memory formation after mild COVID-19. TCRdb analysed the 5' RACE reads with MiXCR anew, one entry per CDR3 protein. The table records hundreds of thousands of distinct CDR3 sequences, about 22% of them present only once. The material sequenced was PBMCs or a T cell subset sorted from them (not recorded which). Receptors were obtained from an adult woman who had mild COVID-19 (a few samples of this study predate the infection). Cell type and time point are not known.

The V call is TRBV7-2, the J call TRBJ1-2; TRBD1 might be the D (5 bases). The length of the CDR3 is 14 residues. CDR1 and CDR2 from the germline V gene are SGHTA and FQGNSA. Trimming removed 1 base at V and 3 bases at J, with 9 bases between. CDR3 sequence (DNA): TGTGCCAGCAGCTTAGACCAGGGATACTATGGCTACACCTTC. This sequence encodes CASSLDQGYYGYTF.

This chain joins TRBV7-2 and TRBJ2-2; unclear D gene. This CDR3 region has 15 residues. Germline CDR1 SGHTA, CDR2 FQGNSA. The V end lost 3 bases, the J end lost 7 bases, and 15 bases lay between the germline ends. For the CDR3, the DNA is TGTGCCAGCAGCTTTCCAAGGGTTGCGGTCGGGGAGCTGTTTTTT. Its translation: CASSFPRVAVGELFF.

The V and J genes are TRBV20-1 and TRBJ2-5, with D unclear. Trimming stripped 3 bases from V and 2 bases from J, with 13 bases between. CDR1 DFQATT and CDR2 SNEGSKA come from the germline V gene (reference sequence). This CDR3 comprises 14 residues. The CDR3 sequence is CSARDLTAQETQYF. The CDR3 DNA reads TGCAGTGCTAGGGACCTGACTGCACAAGAGACCCAGTACTTC.

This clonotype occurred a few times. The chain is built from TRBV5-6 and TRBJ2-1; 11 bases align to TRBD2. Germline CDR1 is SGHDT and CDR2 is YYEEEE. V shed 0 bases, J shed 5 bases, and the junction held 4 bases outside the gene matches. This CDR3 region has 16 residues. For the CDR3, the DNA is TGTGCCAGCAGCTTGGCAACTAGCGGGAGCGACAATGAGCAGTTCTTC. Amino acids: CASSLATSGSDNEQFF.

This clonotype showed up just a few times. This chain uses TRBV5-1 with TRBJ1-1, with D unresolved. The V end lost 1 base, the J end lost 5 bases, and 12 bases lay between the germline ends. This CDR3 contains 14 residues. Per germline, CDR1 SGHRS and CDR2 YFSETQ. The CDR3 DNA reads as TGCGCCAGCAGCTTGTCTAGTGGGAGGACTGAAGCTTTCTTT. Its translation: CASSLSSGRTEAFF.

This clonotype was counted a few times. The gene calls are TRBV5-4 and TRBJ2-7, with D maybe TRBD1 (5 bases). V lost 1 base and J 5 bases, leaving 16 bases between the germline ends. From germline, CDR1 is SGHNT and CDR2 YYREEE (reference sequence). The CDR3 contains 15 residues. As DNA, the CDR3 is TGTGCCAGCAGCTTGTACGGACCCAGGGTCAACGAGCAGTACTTC. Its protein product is CASSLYGPRVNEQYF.

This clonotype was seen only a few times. The CDR3 DNA follows: TGTGCCAGCAGCTTAGTTAGTAGCGGGGGGGCCGGCAATGAGCAGTTCTTC. This sequence encodes CASSLVSSGGAGNEQFF. V and J are TRBV11-2 and TRBJ2-1; 11 bases map to TRBD2. Germline CDR1 reads SGHAT; CDR2 reads FQNNGV. There are 17 residues in the CDR3. With 1 base clipped from V and 6 bases from J, the junction kept 8 bases outside the gene matches. The full variable domain, rest sourced from reference TRBV11-2 and TRBJ2-1, is EAGVAQSPRYKIIEKRQSVAFWCNPISGHATLYWYQQILGQGPKLLIQFQNNGVVDDSQLPKDRFSAERLKGVDSTLKIQPAKLEDSAVYLCASSLVSSGGAGNEQFFGPGTRLTVL.

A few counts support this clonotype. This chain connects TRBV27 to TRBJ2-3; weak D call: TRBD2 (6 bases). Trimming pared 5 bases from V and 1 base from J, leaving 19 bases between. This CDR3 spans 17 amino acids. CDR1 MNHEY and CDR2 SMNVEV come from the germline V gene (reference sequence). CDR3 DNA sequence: TGTGCCAGCAGTCCCCCCCGCCGGGAGTTCCGCACAGATACGCAGTATTTT. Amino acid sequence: CASSPPRREFRTDTQYF.

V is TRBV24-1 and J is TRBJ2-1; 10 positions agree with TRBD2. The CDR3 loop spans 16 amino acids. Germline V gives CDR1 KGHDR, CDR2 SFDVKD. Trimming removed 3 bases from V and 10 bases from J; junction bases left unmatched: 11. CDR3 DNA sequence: TGTGCCACCAGTGATCAAACCGGGACTAGCGTCCGGGAGCAGTTCTTC. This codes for CATSDQTGTSVREQFF.

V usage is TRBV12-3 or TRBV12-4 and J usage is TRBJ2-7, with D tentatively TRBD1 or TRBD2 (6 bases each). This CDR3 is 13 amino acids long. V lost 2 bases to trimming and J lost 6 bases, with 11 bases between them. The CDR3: CASSLRGTAEQYF. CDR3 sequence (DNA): TGTGCCAGCAGTTTAAGGGGGACTGCCGAGCAGTACTTC.

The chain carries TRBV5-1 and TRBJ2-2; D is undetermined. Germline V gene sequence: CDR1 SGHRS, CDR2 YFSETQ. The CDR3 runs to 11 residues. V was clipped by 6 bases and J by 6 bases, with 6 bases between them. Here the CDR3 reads CASTWAGELFF. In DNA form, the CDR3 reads TGCGCCAGCACCTGGGCCGGGGAGCTGTTTTTT. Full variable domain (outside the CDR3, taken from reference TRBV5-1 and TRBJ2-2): KAGVTQTPRYLIKTRGQQVTLSCSPISGHRSVSWYQQTPGQGLQFLFEYFSETQRNKGNFPGRFSGRQFSNSRSEMNVSTLELGDSALYLCASTWAGELFFGEGSRLTVL.

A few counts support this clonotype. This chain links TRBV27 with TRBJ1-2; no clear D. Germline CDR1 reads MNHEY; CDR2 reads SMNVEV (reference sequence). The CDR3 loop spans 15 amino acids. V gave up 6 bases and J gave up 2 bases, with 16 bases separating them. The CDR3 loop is CASSPGEAPNYGYTF. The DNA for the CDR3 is TGTGCCAGCAGCCCTGGAGAGGCTCCCAACTATGGCTACACCTTC.

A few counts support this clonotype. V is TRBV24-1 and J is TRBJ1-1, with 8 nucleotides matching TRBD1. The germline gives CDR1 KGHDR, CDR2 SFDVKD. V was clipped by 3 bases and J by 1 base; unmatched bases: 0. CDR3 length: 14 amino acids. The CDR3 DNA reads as TGTGCCACCAGTGATACAGGGGGGAACACTGAAGCTTTCTTT. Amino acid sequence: CATSDTGGNTEAFF.

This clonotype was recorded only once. The CDR3 coding sequence is TGTGCCAGCAGCTACTCCGGGACAGTCTCAAACTACGAGCAGTACTTC. This gives the protein CASSYSGTVSNYEQYF. The chain links TRBV7-2 to TRBJ2-7, with 7 positions matching TRBD1. Germline lookup yields CDR1 SGHTA and CDR2 FQGNSA. This CDR3 comprises 16 residues. V trimming: 4 bases; J trimming: 3 bases; junction bases outside the gene matches: 12.

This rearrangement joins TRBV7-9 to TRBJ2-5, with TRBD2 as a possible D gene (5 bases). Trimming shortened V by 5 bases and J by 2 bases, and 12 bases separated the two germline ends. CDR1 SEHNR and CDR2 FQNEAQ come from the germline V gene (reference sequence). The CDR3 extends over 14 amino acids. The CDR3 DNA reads TGTGCCAGCAGCCCCGCGGACTGGCAAGAGACCCAGTACTTC. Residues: CASSPADWQETQYF.

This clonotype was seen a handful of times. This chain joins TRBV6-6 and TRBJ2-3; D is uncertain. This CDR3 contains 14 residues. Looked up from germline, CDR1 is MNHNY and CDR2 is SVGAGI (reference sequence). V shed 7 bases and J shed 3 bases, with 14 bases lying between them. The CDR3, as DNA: TGTGCCAGCAAGCTAGGGCCCGGTACAGATACGCAGTATTTT. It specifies CASKLGPGTDTQYF.

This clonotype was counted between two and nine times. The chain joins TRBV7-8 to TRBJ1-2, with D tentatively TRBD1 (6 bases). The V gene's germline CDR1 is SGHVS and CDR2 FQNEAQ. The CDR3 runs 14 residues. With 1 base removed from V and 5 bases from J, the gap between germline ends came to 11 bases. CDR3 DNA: TGTGCCAGCAGCTTAGGGGTGGGGGCTTATGGCTACACCTTC. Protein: CASSLGVGAYGYTF. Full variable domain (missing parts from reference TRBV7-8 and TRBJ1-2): GAGVSQSPRYKVAKRGQDVALRCDPISGHVSLFWYQQALGQGPEFLTYFQNEAQLDKSGLPSDRFFAERPEGSVSTLKIQRTQQEDSAVYLCASSLGVGAYGYTFGSGTRLTVV.

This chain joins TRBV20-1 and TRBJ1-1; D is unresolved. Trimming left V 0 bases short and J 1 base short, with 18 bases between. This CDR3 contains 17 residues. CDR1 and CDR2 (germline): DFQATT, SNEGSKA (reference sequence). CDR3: CSARDRGVESPNTEAFF. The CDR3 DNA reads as TGCAGTGCTAGAGATCGGGGAGTAGAGTCACCGAACACTGAAGCTTTCTTT.

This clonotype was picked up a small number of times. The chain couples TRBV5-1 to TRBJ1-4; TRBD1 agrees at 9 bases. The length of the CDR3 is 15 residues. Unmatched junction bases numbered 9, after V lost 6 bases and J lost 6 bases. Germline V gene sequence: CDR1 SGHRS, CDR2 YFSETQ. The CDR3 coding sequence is TGCGCCAGCAACCGAGGACAGGGGCCATATGAAAAACTGTTTTTT. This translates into CASNRGQGPYEKLFF.

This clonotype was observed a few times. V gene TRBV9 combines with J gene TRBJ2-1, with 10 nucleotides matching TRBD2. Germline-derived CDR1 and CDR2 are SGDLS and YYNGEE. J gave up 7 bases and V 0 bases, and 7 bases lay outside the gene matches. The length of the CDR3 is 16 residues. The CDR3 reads CASSVDPAGGQNEQFF. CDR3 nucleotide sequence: TGTGCCAGCAGCGTAGATCCAGCGGGGGGGCAGAATGAGCAGTTCTTC.

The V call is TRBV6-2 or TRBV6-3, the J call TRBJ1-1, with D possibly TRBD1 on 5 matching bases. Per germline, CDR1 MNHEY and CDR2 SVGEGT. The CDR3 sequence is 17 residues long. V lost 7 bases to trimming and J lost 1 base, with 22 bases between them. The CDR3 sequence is CASTPRGVFTANTEAFF. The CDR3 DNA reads TGTGCCAGCACCCCACGGGGGGTCTTCACGGCGAACACTGAAGCTTTCTTT.

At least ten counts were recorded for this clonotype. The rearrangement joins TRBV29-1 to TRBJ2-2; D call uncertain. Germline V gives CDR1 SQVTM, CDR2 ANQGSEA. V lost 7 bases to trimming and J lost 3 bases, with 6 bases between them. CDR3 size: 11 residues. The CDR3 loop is CSGTHTGELFF. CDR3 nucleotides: TGCAGCGGTACTCACACCGGGGAGCTGTTTTTT.

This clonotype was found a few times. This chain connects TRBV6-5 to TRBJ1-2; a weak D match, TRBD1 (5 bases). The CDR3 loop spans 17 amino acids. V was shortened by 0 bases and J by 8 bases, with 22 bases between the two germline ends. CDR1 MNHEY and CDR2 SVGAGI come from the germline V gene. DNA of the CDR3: TGTGCCAGCAGTTACTCGAATCGGGGCAGGGCGTTGAGGGGCTACACCTTC. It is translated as CASSYSNRGRALRGYTF.

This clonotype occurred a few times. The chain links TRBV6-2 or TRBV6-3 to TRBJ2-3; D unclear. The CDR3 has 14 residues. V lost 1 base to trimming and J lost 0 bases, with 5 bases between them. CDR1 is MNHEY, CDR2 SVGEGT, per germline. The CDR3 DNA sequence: TGTGCCAGCAGTTACTTGCTGAGCACAGATACGCAGTATTTT. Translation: CASSYLLSTDTQYF.